What follows are 24 T cell receptor beta chains derived from one specimen sequenced in a study of blood T cell repertoires in COVID-19. The method was immunoSEQ multiplex PCR; TCRdb's version includes in-frame clones alone and lacks a portion of them. The sample includes around 88,000 clones, around 80% of them seen just once. Sequenced input: peripheral blood. The receptors derive from a man aged 50 to 59 who had recovered from COVID-19.

The CDR3 loop reads CASSLVIGGAIDTQYF. The CDR3 nucleotides read TGTGCCAGCAGCTTAGTGATAGGAGGAGCGATAGATACGCAGTATTTT. The chain recombines TRBV7-2 with TRBJ2-3; maybe TRBD2 (5 bases). V lost 1 base and J lost 5, with 16 bases in between. The germline V gene encodes CDR1 SGHTA and CDR2 FQGNSA. The CDR3 covers 16 residues.

The chain has TRBV28 and TRBJ2-5; the match to TRBD2 covers 7 bases. The CDR3 is 15 residues long. V lost 3 bases to trimming and J lost 2 bases; unmatched junction nucleotides: 6. The germline CDR1 and CDR2 sequences are MDHEN and SYDVKM. CDR3 protein: CASSFGRGIQETQYF. CDR3 sequence (DNA): TGTGCCAGCAGTTTTGGGCGGGGGATACAAGAGACCCAGTACTTC.

The chain combines TRBV7-3 with TRBJ2-7; a possible D gene is TRBD1 (5 bases). The CDR3 runs to 13 residues. From germline, CDR1 is SGHTA and CDR2 FQGTGA. V was pared by 3 bases and J by 7 bases, with 13 bases between. The CDR3 here is CASSLGPGREQYF. The CDR3 bases are TGTGCCAGCAGCTTGGGCCCAGGGCGGGAGCAGTACTTC.

In its sample, this clone is medium-sized. The V gene is TRBV6-4, the J gene TRBJ2-3; D remains ambiguous. The V and J ends lost 4 bases and 0 bases respectively, with 8 bases between them. In germline, CDR1 is MRHNA, CDR2 SNTAGT. The CDR3 runs to 14 residues. CDR3 bases: TGTGCCAGCAGTGTTGAGGATAGCACAGATACGCAGTATTTT. Translated, it gives CASSVEDSTDTQYF.

This clone was counted between two and nine times. The V and J genes are TRBV5-6 and TRBJ1-2, with 10 bases identical to TRBD1. The V segment lost 5 bases and the J segment 4 bases; nucleotides outside the gene matches: 11. The CDR3 sequence is 16 residues long. Germline CDR1 is SGHDT and CDR2 is YYEEEE. The CDR3 sequence is CASRPDRGRFGYGYTF. DNA of the CDR3: TGTGCCAGCAGACCAGACAGGGGGCGATTTGGCTATGGCTACACCTTC.

V gene TRBV9 combines with J gene TRBJ1-1; 9 bases line up with TRBD1. V was clipped by 4 bases and J by 5 bases; unmatched bases: 12. The CDR3 totals 16 residues. CDR1 is SGDLS, CDR2 YYNGEE, per germline. The DNA of the CDR3 is TGTGCCAGCAGCCCACCCCGGGGACAGGGATGGACTGAAGCTTTCTTT. It yields the protein CASSPPRGQGWTEAFF.

This chain joins TRBV6-5 and TRBJ2-5, with a tentative D call TRBD1 (6 bases). The CDR3 runs to 14 residues. V was pared by 2 bases and J by 5 bases, with 12 bases between. CDR1 is MNHEY and CDR2 is SVGAGI in the germline V gene. CDR3 sequence: CASSYRGFGETQYF. CDR3 in DNA: TGTGCCAGCAGTTACAGGGGGTTCGGGGAGACCCAGTACTTC.

The rearrangement joins TRBV28 to TRBJ1-6, with 7 bases aligning to TRBD1. J was trimmed by 6 bases and V by 3 bases; bases with no gene match: 2. The CDR3 consists of 14 residues. Per the germline V gene, CDR1 is MDHEN and CDR2 is SYDVKM. The CDR3 spells CASSLGQTNSPLHF. The CDR3 DNA sequence: TGTGCCAGCAGTTTGGGACAGACTAATTCACCCCTCCACTTT.

In nucleotides, the CDR3 is TGTGCCAGCAGTCCCGGGACAGGGGTTTACGAGCAGTACTTC. Residues: CASSPGTGVYEQYF. The chain employs TRBV28 and TRBJ2-7, with 10 bases that match TRBD1. Germline lookup yields CDR1 MDHEN and CDR2 SYDVKM. The CDR3 runs to 14 residues. V dropped 5 bases and J dropped 4; count of bases not matched to a gene: 5.

The chain recombines TRBV7-2 with TRBJ2-3; maybe TRBD2 (6 bases). The CDR3 runs to 17 residues. Germline CDR1 SGHTA, CDR2 FQGNSA. Trimming removed 1 base at V and 3 bases at J, with 17 bases between. CDR3 in DNA: TGTGCCAGCAGCTTAGACGCGGGACTTTTGGTGACAGATACGCAGTATTTT. This encodes CASSLDAGLLVTDTQYF.

The rearrangement uses TRBV12-3 or TRBV12-4 and TRBJ1-2; the D gene is possibly TRBD1 (5 bases). The CDR3 loop spans 11 amino acids. The V gene lost 8 bases and the J gene lost 6 bases, with 10 bases spanning the gap. CDR3 bases: TGTGCCAGCTTGGGGGGGGATGGCTACACCTTC. Translating gives CASLGGDGYTF.

The chain is built from TRBV9 and TRBJ1-1; the D gene is possibly TRBD1 (6 bases). The CDR3 runs to 15 residues. In germline, CDR1 is SGDLS, CDR2 YYNGEE. The V and J ends lost 4 bases and 2 bases respectively, with 15 bases between them. CDR3 amino acids: CASSPNGGPNTEAFF. In nucleotides, the CDR3 is TGTGCCAGCAGCCCCAACGGGGGGCCCAACACTGAAGCTTTCTTT.

The chain carries TRBV14 and TRBJ1-1, with D unresolved. This CDR3 has 12 amino acids. Germline CDR1 reads SGHDN; CDR2 reads FVKESK. Trimming cost V 4 bases and J 4 bases, with 7 bases left between them. Here the CDR3 reads CASSPVVTEAFF. CDR3 sequence (DNA): TGTGCCAGCAGCCCTGTCGTCACTGAAGCTTTCTTT.

The chain has TRBV30 and TRBJ1-1; D unresolved. Trimming pared 5 bases from V and 2 bases from J, leaving 9 bases between. This CDR3 has 12 amino acids. Per the germline V gene, CDR1 is GTSNPN and CDR2 is SVGIG (reference sequence). CDR3 nucleotides: TGTGCCTGGGACATTCGAAACACTGAAGCTTTCTTT. This sequence encodes CAWDIRNTEAFF.

This clone was recorded only once. This chain links TRBV13 with TRBJ2-7, with 11 bases that match TRBD1. Germline-derived CDR1 and CDR2 are PRHDT and FYEKMQ (reference sequence). This CDR3 spans 17 amino acids. The J segment lost 0 bases and the V segment lost 5 bases, leaving 9 bases of the junction unmatched. The CDR3 spells CASSEGQGDGSSYEQYF. The CDR3 DNA reads TGTGCCAGCAGCGAGGGACAGGGGGACGGGAGCTCCTACGAGCAGTACTTC. Full variable domain (outside the CDR3, taken from reference TRBV13 and TRBJ2-7): AAGVIQSPRHLIKEKRETATLKCYPIPRHDTVYWYQQGPGQDPQFLISFYEKMQSDKGSIPDRFSAQQFSDYHSELNMSSLELGDSALYFCASSEGQGDGSSYEQYFGPGTRLTVT.

The chain carries TRBV5-6 and TRBJ2-2, with 9 bases aligning to TRBD1. CDR1 is SGHDT and CDR2 is YYEEEE in the germline V gene. J gave up 7 bases and V 4 bases, and 5 bases lay outside the gene matches. This CDR3 comprises 14 residues. CDR3 bases: TGTGCCAGCAGCGCCGGGACAGGGAACGGGGAGCTGTTTTTT. Translated, it gives CASSAGTGNGELFF.

J is TRBJ2-2 and V is TRBV19, with TRBD2 matching 9 bases. The germline V gene has CDR1 LNHDA and CDR2 SQIVND (reference sequence). The CDR3 length is 15 residues. The V gene end was trimmed by 1 base and the J gene end by 6 bases; junction bases not matched to a gene: 3. For the CDR3, the DNA is TGTGCCAGTAGTATAGCTAGCGGGATCTCCGGGGAGCTGTTTTTT. Protein product: CASSIASGISGELFF.

This clone occurred once. This rearrangement joins TRBV7-2 to TRBJ1-5; no firm D call. V lost 8 bases and J 2 bases, leaving 13 bases between the germline ends. The CDR3 is 14 amino acids. CDR1 is SGHTA and CDR2 is FQGNSA in the germline V gene. Here the CDR3 reads CASGSSFGNQPQHF. The CDR3 nucleotides are TGTGCCAGCGGTAGTTCCTTCGGCAATCAGCCCCAGCATTTT.

This chain connects TRBV7-9 to TRBJ1-1; TRBD1 is a possible D gene (5 bases). This CDR3 is built from 12 residues. V was pared by 1 base and J by 6 bases, with 6 bases between. In germline, CDR1 is SEHNR, CDR2 FQNEAQ (reference sequence). CDR3 bases: TGTGCCAGCAGCTTAGTGACAGCTGAAGCTTTCTTT. Residues: CASSLVTAEAFF.

The chain combines TRBV9 with TRBJ1-3; 11 nucleotides agree with TRBD1. V lost 3 bases to trimming and J lost 2 bases; unmatched junction nucleotides: 4. CDR1 SGDLS and CDR2 YYNGEE come from the germline V gene. The CDR3 length is 16 residues. The CDR3 DNA is TGTGCCAGCAGCGCAGGACAGGGGGCCACTGGAAACACCATATATTTT. As protein: CASSAGQGATGNTIYF.

The chain joins TRBV7-5 to TRBJ1-4. TRBV7-5 is deemed a pseudogene. CDR3 length: 15 residues. The CDR3 protein is CARSLGSTTNEKLFF. CDR3 coding DNA: TGTGCCAGAAGCCTCGGGAGCACAACTAATGAAAAACTGTTTTTT.

The chain uses TRBV6-5 and TRBJ2-5, with D perhaps TRBD2 (6 bases). CDR3 size: 13 residues. The V end lost 8 bases, the J end lost 2 bases, and 12 bases lay between the germline ends. CDR1 is MNHEY, CDR2 SVGAGI, per germline. DNA for the CDR3: TGTGCCAGCGCCGGGAGATTGCAAGAGACCCAGTACTTC. Translation: CASAGRLQETQYF.

The chain has TRBV6-2 or TRBV6-3 and TRBJ2-5; 7 nucleotides line up with TRBD2. V lost 0 bases and J lost 3; bases outside the gene matches: 10. CDR3 length: 17 amino acids. Germline values: CDR1 MNHEY, CDR2 SVGEGT. CDR3 nucleotides: TGTGCCAGCAGTTACTCAGGCGGCGGGAGAAAAAAAGAGACCCAGTACTTC. Translating it yields CASSYSGGGRKKETQYF.

A word on this clone: One end of the junction varies from germline; a read error may be responsible. The chain joins TRBV6-5 to TRBJ2-7, with TRBD2 matching over 10 bases. The germline gives CDR1 MNHEY, CDR2 SVGAGI. The CDR3 is 14 residues long. The CDR3 DNA follows: TGTGCCAGCAGGAAGCGGGGGGGCACCTACGAGCAGTGCTTC. This sequence encodes CASRKRGGTYEQCF.